Each of the 20 T cell receptor beta chains below was sequenced from the same sample in a study of Ad26.COV2.S vaccination and SARS-CoV-2 variants. Measured with immunoSEQ multiplex PCR; TCRdb has only the in-frame clones, and not every one. The table lists about 400,000 clones, approximately 90% of them singletons, with under 2% in the top ten. Treatment noted: about 20 received Ad26.COV2.S at low or high dose, single or two shots; roughly five received placebo; per-sample allocation not given. Sampling was performed 63 days after the first vaccine or placebo injection. This material consisted of peripheral blood, taken in a trial of Ad26.COV2.S vaccine versus placebo. Receptor source: a person between 18 and 65 years old who received the Ad26.COV2.S COVID-19 vaccine or a placebo.

This clone was seen just once. The rearrangement joins TRBV30 to TRBJ1-5; D perhaps matches TRBD1 (6 bases). V was shortened by 2 bases and J by 6 bases, with 14 bases between the two germline ends. Per germline, CDR1 GTSNPN and CDR2 SVGIG (reference sequence). CDR3 size: 14 residues. The CDR3 loop is CAWSFGGGGQPQHF. The CDR3 DNA is TGTGCCTGGAGTTTTGGGGGAGGGGGTCAGCCCCAGCATTTT.

A remark on this clone: This CDR3 is also generated by other DNA sequences in the sample. This chain uses TRBV28 with TRBJ1-2; 9 bases are shared with TRBD1. CDR1 is MDHEN and CDR2 is SYDVKM in the germline V gene. Trimming at V came to 6 bases and at J to 4 bases, leaving 9 bases not matched to a gene. CDR3 size: 15 residues. The DNA of the CDR3 is TGTGCCAGCAGCCCCCGGGACAGGGTGAGCTATGGCTACACCTTC. Its protein is CASSPRDRVSYGYTF.

V usage is TRBV19 and J usage is TRBJ1-2, with 9 bases that match TRBD1. Germline V CDR1 and CDR2: LNHDA, SQIVND (reference sequence). V dropped 7 bases and J dropped 5; count of bases not matched to a gene: 8. The CDR3 has 14 amino acids. The DNA of the CDR3 is TGTGCCAGTAAAAACACAGGGGGCGTTTATGGCTACACCTTC. Translating it yields CASKNTGGVYGYTF. The complete variable domain, with remaining parts taken from reference TRBV19 and TRBJ1-2, reads DGGITQSPKYLFRKEGQNVTLSCEQNLNHDAMYWYRQDPGQGLRLIYYSQIVNDFQKGDIAEGYSVSREKKESFPLTVTSAQKNPTAFYLCASKNTGGVYGYTFGSGTRLTVV.

The CDR3: CASRAGETQYF. The CDR3 DNA sequence: TGTGCCAGCAGAGCTGGGGAGACCCAGTACTTC. The V gene is TRBV7-6, the J gene TRBJ2-5; D is ambiguous. CDR3 length: 11 amino acids. Trimming pared 6 bases from V and 5 bases from J, leaving 7 bases between. CDR1 SGHVS and CDR2 FNYEAQ come from the germline V gene.

This rearrangement joins TRBV5-3 to TRBJ2-7, with 13 bases fitting TRBD2. TRBV5-3 carries the ORF label, with uncertain function. The trim removed 10 bases at V and 0 bases at J, leaving 10 bases unmatched. The CDR3 runs to 16 residues. This CDR3 reads CAGTGLAGTSSYEQYF. For the CDR3, the DNA is TGTGCCGGCACGGGACTAGCGGGAACCTCCTCCTACGAGCAGTACTTC.

The genes are TRBV5-4 and TRBJ1-2, with D possibly TRBD1 on 5 matching bases. Germline CDR1 and CDR2: SGHNT and YYREEE (reference sequence). This CDR3 contains 13 residues. V lost 3 bases and J lost 7, with 13 bases in between. The CDR3 DNA reads TGTGCCAGCAGCTCGCCGGGGACGGGTGGCTACACCTTC. This codes for CASSSPGTGGYTF. The full variable domain, rest sourced from reference TRBV5-4 and TRBJ1-2, is ETGVTQSPTHLIKTRGQQVTLRCSSQSGHNTVSWYQQALGQGPQFIFQYYREEENGRGNFPPRFSGLQFPNYSSELNVNALELDDSALYLCASSSPGTGGYTFGSGTRLTVV.

The CDR3 sequence: CASSLVTYEQYF. DNA of the CDR3: TGTGCCAGCAGCTTAGTTACGTACGAGCAGTACTTC. This sequence joins TRBV7-9 and TRBJ2-7; unclear D gene. V lost 1 base and J lost 4, with 5 bases in between. The germline CDR1 and CDR2 sequences are SEHNR and FQNEAQ (reference sequence). This CDR3 has 12 amino acids. Based on the CDR3 plus reference TRBV7-9 and TRBJ2-7, the full variable domain is DTGVSQNPRHKITKRGQNVTFRCDPISEHNRLYWYRQTLGQGPEFLTYFQNEAQLEKSRLLSDRFSAERPKGSFSTLEIQRTEQGDSAMYLCASSLVTYEQYFGPGTRLTVT.

This chain joins TRBV27 and TRBJ2-7; 7 bases match TRBD2. V lost 3 bases, J lost 3 bases, and 11 bases stayed unmatched. Germline loops: CDR1 MNHEY, CDR2 SMNVEV (reference sequence). The CDR3 is 16 residues long. The CDR3 protein is CASSFTGGRIVYEQYF. DNA of the CDR3: TGTGCCAGCAGTTTCACCGGCGGGAGAATAGTCTACGAGCAGTACTTC.

V usage is TRBV29-1 and J usage is TRBJ1-2; D perhaps matches TRBD1 (5 bases). Germline-derived CDR1 and CDR2 are SQVTM and ANQGSEA. V lost 5 bases to trimming and J lost 4 bases, with 14 bases between them. The CDR3 extends over 13 amino acids. The CDR3 loop reads CSVTRAASYGYTF. CDR3 nucleotide sequence: TGCAGCGTTACCAGGGCGGCCAGCTATGGCTACACCTTC.

Notes on this clone: This sample includes further DNA sequences coding for the same CDR3. The chain recombines TRBV6-1 with TRBJ2-2, with TRBD2 matching over 10 bases. There are 15 residues in the CDR3. With 2 bases clipped from V and 6 bases from J, the junction kept 3 bases outside the gene matches. Germline CDR1 reads MNHNS; CDR2 reads SASEGT. The DNA of the CDR3 is TGTGCCAGCAGTGAACTAGCGGGAGATTCCGGGGAGCTGTTTTTT. Its protein product is CASSELAGDSGELFF.

This sequence joins TRBV5-1 and TRBJ2-3, with TRBD2 matching 9 bases. V trimming: 5 bases; J trimming: 5 bases; junction bases outside the gene matches: 6. The CDR3 has 14 residues. Germline assignment: CDR1 SGHRS and CDR2 YFSETQ. The CDR3 loop reads CASSLAGAGDTQYF. CDR3 in DNA: TGCGCCAGCAGTTTAGCGGGAGCGGGAGATACGCAGTATTTT.

The chain has TRBV7-9 and TRBJ2-1, with D possibly matching TRBD2 (6 bases). From germline, CDR1 is SEHNR and CDR2 FQNEAQ (reference sequence). The CDR3 length is 15 residues. V dropped 3 bases and J dropped 6 bases, with 15 bases sitting between them. CDR3 in DNA: TGTGCCAGCAGCTTGGAGGGTGGGAGCCTCAATGAGCAGTTCTTC. Its translation is CASSLEGGSLNEQFF.

The rearrangement links TRBV7-9 to TRBJ2-5; no definite D call. Germline-derived CDR1 and CDR2 are SEHNR and FQNEAQ (reference sequence). Between the trimmed V and J ends, which lost 8 bases and 1 base, there was a span of 11 bases. The CDR3 extends over 13 amino acids. The CDR3 reads CASVAQAQETQYF. DNA for the CDR3: TGTGCCAGCGTGGCGCAGGCCCAAGAGACCCAGTACTTC.

The gene calls are TRBV30 and TRBJ2-4, with D unresolved. The germline V gene encodes CDR1 GTSNPN and CDR2 SVGIG (reference sequence). There are 13 residues in the CDR3. V was clipped by 1 base and J by 7 bases, with 11 bases between them. CDR3 nucleotides: TGTGCCTGGAGTGACCGTGGACCCAACATTCAGTACTTC. Translated, it gives CAWSDRGPNIQYF.

The chain employs TRBV30 and TRBJ2-2, with a possible D match to TRBD1 (5 bases). The V and J ends lost 0 bases and 5 bases respectively, with 7 bases between them. This CDR3 region has 13 residues. Germline CDR1 GTSNPN, CDR2 SVGIG (reference sequence). The CDR3 protein is CAWSVGVTGELFF. The CDR3 region has the DNA TGTGCCTGGAGTGTAGGGGTAACCGGGGAGCTGTTTTTT.

The V and J genes are TRBV29-1 and TRBJ2-1; TRBD2 matches 8 bases. Germline V gene data show CDR1 as SQVTM and CDR2 as ANQGSEA. The CDR3 totals 14 residues. With V trimmed by 5 bases and J by 6 bases, 9 bases remained unmatched. CDR3: CSVFLGTSGNEQFF. The CDR3 nucleotides are TGCAGCGTTTTCCTGGGAACTAGCGGCAATGAGCAGTTCTTC.

The V and J genes are TRBV6-5 and TRBJ1-6, with D possibly matching TRBD1 (6 bases). Trimming removed 5 bases from V and 7 bases from J, with 12 bases in between. The germline V gene encodes CDR1 MNHEY and CDR2 SVGAGI. There are 14 residues in the CDR3. The CDR3 spells CASSLGQRNSPLHF. DNA for the CDR3: TGTGCCAGCAGTCTCGGACAGAGAAATTCACCCCTCCACTTT.

The rearrangement joins TRBV7-3 to TRBJ2-3; 10 bases are a match to TRBD2. Losses at the gene ends were 6 bases for V and 1 base for J; bases not matched to a gene: 4. The CDR3 is made up of 15 amino acids. Germline CDR1 is SGHTA and CDR2 is FQGTGA. The CDR3: CASRLTSGGTDTQYF. DNA of the CDR3: TGTGCCAGCAGGCTAACTAGCGGGGGCACAGATACGCAGTATTTT.

The V gene is TRBV12-3 or TRBV12-4, the J gene TRBJ2-3; TRBD1 matches 9 bases. The CDR3 runs 13 residues. Unmatched junction bases numbered 10, after V lost 4 bases and J lost 14 bases. DNA for the CDR3: TGTGCCAGCAGTTCGAGGGACAGGGCTGTATTGTATTTT. This codes for CASSSRDRAVLYF.

V gene TRBV5-6 combines with J gene TRBJ2-5; unclear D gene. Germline values: CDR1 SGHDT, CDR2 YYEEEE. The length of the CDR3 is 14 residues. Trimming left V 0 bases short and J 0 bases short, with 6 bases between. The CDR3 region is CASSLGPDQETQYF. CDR3 sequence (DNA): TGTGCCAGCAGCTTGGGGCCAGACCAAGAGACCCAGTACTTC.